Sequencing of this TCR beta chain was carried out in a study of early T cells in non-severe SARS-CoV-2 infection (dated by TCRdb to the early 2020s). Concerning the study at large: TCR sequencing used bulk RNA from unsorted whole blood, so alpha and beta chains could not be paired.

Between the V and J ends, shortened by 5 bases and 0 bases respectively, the junction contains 8 bases. From its cysteine to its phenylalanine, the CDR3 spans 14 amino acids. Only the CDR3 part of the read is kept: 42 bases, read in frame from the first base. CDR1 SGHNT and CDR2 YENEEA were looked up in the germline V gene. A case-control design nested within a healthcare worker cohort in London, UK, was used, with weekly nasopharyngeal swab PCR tests and blood sampling performed. Healthcare workers were enrolled in the week of the UK lockdown, from 23 to 31 March 2020, and were followed every week for up to roughly 15 weeks. Study-wide findings and limitations: VDJdb matching was skewed toward anti-spike CD8 responses and likely underestimated virus-specific expansions, missing private and CD4 specificities.

Turning to this clonotype: Its antigen remains unidentified. There are no base qualities to consult, and no much larger clone falls within one base.

Library creation used 5' RACE. Data came from a NextSeq 500. Unique molecular identifiers were attached to individual cDNA molecules in the TCR library protocol so that sequencing error and PCR bias could be corrected. Both TCR alpha and beta chains were sequenced, and tight co-correlation was observed between alpha and beta sequence abundances in each sample. The authors' analysis ran thus. Decombinator V4 was used to perform V gene, J gene and CDR3 annotation of TCR sequences. Expanded TCRs were defined as changing significantly between any two time points under a Poisson model with p below 0.0001. TCR abundances were normalised to the total number of TCRs sequenced per sample and expressed as counts per million. TRAV1-2 paired with TRAJ12, TRAJ20 or TRAJ33 defined MAIT TCRs, while TRAV10 paired with TRAJ18 defined iNKT TCRs. VDJdb, accessed on 1 November 2021, was searched for TCRs annotated for CMV, EBV and SARS-CoV-2, and TCRs annotated for more than one antigen were excluded. TCRdb took the public reads, trimmed them with fastp at Q25, ran MiXCR for clone calling and kept in-frame beta chains. Duplicate CDR3 protein sequences are folded into a single record with the most common DNA and genes. V and J calls and clone size were set by TCRdb, not the authors. The sample contains about 59,000 distinct CDR3 sequences, approximately 13% of them found a single time. The biggest ten clones account for about 9.3% of the sample.

The receptor chain draws on TRBV11-3 and TRBJ1-3; no D gene is confidently identified. This TCR was sampled from an adult who was a healthcare worker with PCR-confirmed SARS-CoV-2 infection or an uninfected control (not recorded which). Sample: whole blood, taken at baseline. The base sequence is TGTGCCAGCAGCAAACTGAGCTCTGGAAACACCATATATTTT. It translates as CASSKLSSGNTIYF.